Following are 24 T cell receptor beta chains from one sample sequenced in a study of CD4 T cells in relation to SARS-CoV-2 and coronaviruses. Using immunoSEQ multiplex PCR, the repertoire was profiled, and TCRdb retains in-frame clones only, with some absent. The sample contains 35,000 to 45,000 clones, 85% to 90% of which appear only once. Material: memory CD4+ T cells from PBMCs. The receptors were gathered from an adult with COVID-19.

CDR3 amino acids: CASSETSGGVYTQYF. The CDR3 bases are TGTGCCAGCAGCGAGACTAGCGGGGGGGTGTATACGCAGTATTTT. The chain links TRBV9 to TRBJ2-3; TRBD2 matches at 14 bases. The CDR3 extends over 15 amino acids. In germline, CDR1 is SGDLS, CDR2 YYNGEE. V shed 3 bases, J shed 7 bases, and the junction held 4 bases outside the gene matches.

The V gene is TRBV5-1, the J gene TRBJ2-1, with D possibly being TRBD2 (5 bases). The CDR3 covers 17 residues. Trimming shortened V by 0 bases and J by 0 bases, and 13 bases separated the two germline ends. The germline V gene encodes CDR1 SGHRS and CDR2 YFSETQ. CDR3 DNA sequence: TGCGCCAGCAGCTTGGGTGGACTGACGAGCTCCTACAATGAGCAGTTCTTC. Translation: CASSLGGLTSSYNEQFF.

The V call is TRBV7-9, the J call TRBJ1-2, with D perhaps TRBD1 (6 bases). The CDR3 runs 14 residues. Deletions cut 1 base from V and 6 bases from J, with 12 bases between. Germline CDR1 reads SEHNR; CDR2 reads FQNEAQ (reference sequence). The DNA of the CDR3 is TGTGCCAGCAGCTTAGTAGAGGGGGGAGATGGCTACACCTTC. Its protein is CASSLVEGGDGYTF.

The chain carries TRBV5-1 and TRBJ2-7; D gene unclear. The CDR3 consists of 14 residues. CDR1 is SGHRS and CDR2 is YFSETQ in the germline V gene. With 0 bases removed from V and 5 bases from J, the gap between germline ends came to 12 bases. The CDR3: CASSLEQYRDEQYF. The CDR3, as DNA: TGCGCCAGCAGCTTGGAACAGTATCGGGACGAGCAGTACTTC.

The chain links TRBV5-6 to TRBJ2-5, with D possibly being TRBD1 (6 bases). This CDR3 contains 14 residues. In germline, CDR1 is SGHDT, CDR2 YYEEEE. V was cut by 3 bases and J by 2 bases, with 11 bases left in between. In nucleotides, the CDR3 is TGTGCCAGCAGCTGGACAGAAACTCAAGAGACCCAGTACTTC. It encodes CASSWTETQETQYF.

This clone was observed a handful of times. The rearrangement links TRBV28 to TRBJ1-5; TRBD1 matches 12 bases. V was clipped by 2 bases and J by 5 bases; unmatched bases: 1. The CDR3 is made up of 15 amino acids. The V gene's germline CDR1 is MDHEN and CDR2 SYDVKM. CDR3 protein: CASSLGDRGHQPQHF. For the CDR3, the DNA is TGTGCCAGCAGTTTAGGGGACAGGGGGCATCAGCCCCAGCATTTT.

V and J are TRBV19 and TRBJ1-2; D is undetermined. The germline V gene encodes CDR1 LNHDA and CDR2 SQIVND (reference sequence). V lost 5 bases and J lost 2, with 12 bases in between. The CDR3 length is 14 residues. CDR3 sequence: CASSSLTENYGYTF. Written as DNA, the CDR3 is TGTGCCAGTAGTTCCCTGACCGAAAACTATGGCTACACCTTC. Supplemented by reference TRBV19 and TRBJ1-2, the full variable domain reads DGGITQSPKYLFRKEGQNVTLSCEQNLNHDAMYWYRQDPGQGLRLIYYSQIVNDFQKGDIAEGYSVSREKKESFPLTVTSAQKNPTAFYLCASSSLTENYGYTFGSGTRLTVV.

V and J are TRBV11-3 and TRBJ2-3; D gene uncertain. This CDR3 has 15 residues. Trimming took off 1 base at V and 1 base at J, with 9 bases between the two ends. Germline CDR1 and CDR2: SGHNT and YENEEA. The CDR3 reads CASSLGNPGTDTQYF. CDR3 nucleotides: TGTGCCAGCAGCTTAGGGAATCCTGGCACAGATACGCAGTATTTT.

The chain uses TRBV5-5 and TRBJ1-1; weak D call: TRBD1 (6 bases). This CDR3 has 14 residues. Germline V gene data show CDR1 as SGHKS and CDR2 as YYEKEE (reference sequence). V was cut by 1 base and J by 2 bases, with 9 bases left in between. CDR3 amino acids: CASSLQQGNTEAFF. CDR3 DNA: TGTGCCAGCAGCTTGCAACAGGGTAACACTGAAGCTTTCTTT.

This rearrangement joins TRBV30 to TRBJ2-7; no clear D gene. Germline V gives CDR1 GTSNPN, CDR2 SVGIG (reference sequence). The V gene lost 2 bases and the J gene lost 4 bases, with 6 bases spanning the gap. The CDR3 runs to 11 residues. CDR3 nucleotide sequence: TGTGCCTGGAGTCCTAGATACGAGCAGTACTTC. As protein: CAWSPRYEQYF.

This clone was counted a few times. This chain connects TRBV5-6 to TRBJ1-6; D remains ambiguous. The ends were cut back, 2 bases at V and 2 bases at J, with 5 bases in the middle. The CDR3 totals 14 residues. Germline CDR1 SGHDT, CDR2 YYEEEE. CDR3 DNA sequence: TGTGCCAGCAGCTTTGACCCCTATAATTCACCCCTCCACTTT. Residues: CASSFDPYNSPLHF.

This rearrangement joins TRBV6-2 or TRBV6-3 to TRBJ1-2, with D hard to call. The length of the CDR3 is 11 residues. V lost 6 bases and J 8 bases, leaving 10 bases between the germline ends. CDR1 is MNHEY, CDR2 SVGEGT, per germline. In DNA, the CDR3 is TGTGCCAGCAGCCCCCCCGGGGGCTACACCTTC. Translated, it gives CASSPPGGYTF.

The chain recombines TRBV18 with TRBJ1-5, with D maybe TRBD1 (6 bases). The V end lost 2 bases, the J end lost 6 bases, and 14 bases lay between the germline ends. From germline, CDR1 is KGHSH and CDR2 LQKENI. CDR3 size: 15 residues. In nucleotides, the CDR3 is TGTGCCAGCTCACCATCAAAGGGAGGGGGTCAGCCCCAGCATTTT. Translation gives CASSPSKGGGQPQHF.

The chain has TRBV11-2 and TRBJ2-5; D is perhaps TRBD2 (6 bases). Per the germline V gene, CDR1 is SGHAT and CDR2 is FQNNGV. This CDR3 contains 14 residues. V was pared by 7 bases and J by 5 bases, with 17 bases between. CDR3 in DNA: TGTGCCAGCACCGGGACTTCCACGGGGGAGACCCAGTACTTC. Protein product: CASTGTSTGETQYF.

This chain links TRBV7-3 with TRBJ2-3; 10 nucleotides agree with TRBD2. The V gene end was trimmed by 5 bases and the J gene end by 2 bases; junction bases not matched to a gene: 7. The germline V gene has CDR1 SGHTA and CDR2 FQGTGA. CDR3 length equals 16 residues. This CDR3 reads CASSEGTSVITDTQYF. CDR3 in DNA: TGTGCCAGCAGCGAGGGGACTAGCGTAATCACAGATACGCAGTATTTT.

The gene calls are TRBV7-3 and TRBJ1-1; D gene uncertain. Germline-derived CDR1 and CDR2 are SGHTA and FQGTGA. V was clipped by 2 bases and J by 2 bases, with 12 bases between them. CDR3 size: 15 residues. The CDR3 sequence: CASSLYPGLNTEAFF. CDR3 in DNA: TGTGCCAGCAGCTTATATCCAGGCCTAAACACTGAAGCTTTCTTT.

The V and J genes are TRBV21-1 and TRBJ2-3; the tabulated D call, TRBD1, remains unverified against the DNA. TRBV21-1 is flagged as a pseudogene. This CDR3 spans 16 amino acids. This chain's CDR3 is CASSTIGQGNTDTQYF. DNA for the CDR3: TGTGCCAGCAGCACAATAGGACAGGGAAACACAGATACGCAGTATTTT.

V usage is TRBV5-1 and J usage is TRBJ1-2; 9 positions agree with TRBD1. The V segment lost 7 bases and the J segment 7 bases; nucleotides outside the gene matches: 8. Germline V gene data show CDR1 as SGHRS and CDR2 as YFSETQ. CDR3 length: 13 residues. The CDR3 is CASGTGFEAGYTF. The CDR3 DNA is TGCGCCAGCGGGACAGGGTTCGAGGCTGGCTACACCTTC. The full variable domain, completed using reference TRBV5-1 and TRBJ1-2, is KAGVTQTPRYLIKTRGQQVTLSCSPISGHRSVSWYQQTPGQGLQFLFEYFSETQRNKGNFPGRFSGRQFSNSRSEMNVSTLELGDSALYLCASGTGFEAGYTFGSGTRLTVV.

The gene calls are TRBV18 and TRBJ1-1; 8 positions match TRBD1. The J segment lost 8 bases and the V segment lost 3 bases, leaving 5 bases of the junction unmatched. Germline V lookup: CDR1 KGHSH, CDR2 LQKENI. The CDR3 sequence is 13 residues long. The DNA of the CDR3 is TGTGCCAGCTCACCCGGACAGGGCCTCGAAGCTTTCTTT. Encoded protein: CASSPGQGLEAFF. Looking up the rest from reference TRBV18 and TRBJ1-1 gives the full variable domain: NAGVMQNPRHLVRRRGQEARLRCSPMKGHSHVYWYRQLPEEGLKFMVYLQKENIIDESGMPKERFSAEFPKEGPSILRIQQVVRGDSAAYFCASSPGQGLEAFFGQGTRLTVV.

The DNA of the CDR3 is TGTGCCAGCTCACAATCCGGGACAGGACTTTACGAGCAGTACTTC. Amino acid sequence: CASSQSGTGLYEQYF. The chain uses TRBV18 and TRBJ2-7; 8 nucleotides line up with TRBD1. Trimming took 4 bases from V and 4 from J; bases not matched to a gene: 9. There are 15 residues in the CDR3. Germline CDR1 and CDR2: KGHSH and LQKENI. Looking up the rest from reference TRBV18 and TRBJ2-7 gives the full variable domain: NAGVMQNPRHLVRRRGQEARLRCSPMKGHSHVYWYRQLPEEGLKFMVYLQKENIIDESGMPKERFSAEFPKEGPSILRIQQVVRGDSAAYFCASSQSGTGLYEQYFGPGTRLTVT.

The V and J genes are TRBV25-1 and TRBJ1-3, with D tentatively TRBD1 (5 bases). The germline V and J ends were trimmed by 3 bases and 4 bases, with 10 bases remaining between them. The CDR3 loop spans 14 amino acids. The germline V gene has CDR1 MGHDK and CDR2 SYGVNS. DNA of the CDR3: TGTGCCAGCAGTGACAGGACATCGGGAAACACCATATATTTT. Residues: CASSDRTSGNTIYF.

The rearrangement joins TRBV6-5 to TRBJ2-1; TRBD1 is a possible D gene (6 bases). This CDR3 spans 14 amino acids. The germline V and J ends were trimmed by 5 bases and 7 bases, with 15 bases remaining between them. Looked up from germline, CDR1 is MNHEY and CDR2 is SVGAGI. The CDR3 protein is CASSPRDRTNEQFF. In DNA form, the CDR3 reads TGTGCCAGCAGTCCCCGCGACAGGACAAATGAGCAGTTCTTC.

The chain combines TRBV6-5 with TRBJ1-1; D remains unclear. Deletions cut 8 bases from V and 1 base from J, with 8 bases between. CDR1 and CDR2 from the germline V gene are MNHEY and SVGAGI. This CDR3 has 12 residues. CDR3: CASVRGNTEAFF. In DNA form, the CDR3 reads TGTGCCAGCGTTCGGGGGAACACTGAAGCTTTCTTT.

The chain has TRBV24-1 and TRBJ2-3, with TRBD2 as a possible D gene (5 bases). The germline V gene encodes CDR1 KGHDR and CDR2 SFDVKD. Trimming shortened V by 0 bases and J by 3 bases, and 6 bases separated the two germline ends. The CDR3 extends over 14 amino acids. The CDR3 spells CATSDLRGTDTQYF. Written as DNA, the CDR3 is TGTGCCACCAGTGATTTGCGAGGGACAGATACGCAGTATTTT.